The TCR beta chain described here comes from a study of blood T cell repertoires in COVID-19. Study overall: In each case, the material was cDNA or gDNA derived from T cells, B-cell-depleted T cells, or PBMCs.

Authors' data handling: The authors estimated nucleated cell counts from reference gene primer amplification. The table came from immunoSEQ multiplex PCR; TCRdb's copy has only in-frame clones and leaves some out. That table furnishes V, J and clone size, whereas the DNA furnished D and trimming. The data contain around 230,000 clones, approximately 88% of them singletons. The CDR3 has 15 residues. Germline CDR1 and CDR2: SGHKS and YYEKEE (reference sequence). V trimming: 4 bases; J trimming: 9 bases; junction bases outside the gene matches: 8. The clonotype was recovered from a man aged 40-49 years with acute or convalescent COVID-19. This chain joins TRBV5-5 and TRBJ2-4; 12 nucleotides agree with TRBD1. Specimen: peripheral blood. The CDR3 nucleotides are TGTGCCAGCAGCACCGGGACAGGGGGCAACAGCATTCAGTACTTC. It encodes CASSTGTGGNSIQYF.